This T cell receptor beta chain appears in the sequencing data of a study of shared clonotypes between healthy human individuals. Each replicate PCR on the sorted subsets used roughly 190 ng DNA (roughly 32,000 T cell genomes). The repertoire was sequenced with immunoSEQ multiplex PCR; TCRdb's copy has only in-frame clones and lacks some. The table records hundreds of thousands of clones, about 98% of them present only once. Naive CD8 cells comprised CD45RO-negative, CCR7-positively selected cells, excluding terminally differentiated effector memory CD45RA+ cells. Healthy HIV-negative adults without recent acute infections or vaccinations served as donors. Overall study findings and caveats: Sorted-subset sequencing was shown by rarefaction to be incomplete despite large depth.

Points on this clone: Its target is unknown.

Germline values: CDR1 LNHDA, CDR2 SQIVND (reference sequence). This CDR3 comprises 14 residues. V was trimmed by 6 bases and J by 6 bases, leaving 18 bases between them. The sequenced material came from naive CD8+ T cells sorted from blood. This TCR came from a man aged 25-40 years in good health. This chain uses TRBV19 with TRBJ2-7; D gene unclear. As DNA, the CDR3 is TGTGCCAGTAGGCCAACCGAATATTACCCCGAGCAGTACTTC. Translation: CASRPTEYYPEQYF.